The rows below give T cell receptor beta chains drawn from one sample of a study of CD8+ T cells in alopecia areata. Some clones are missing from TCRdb's copy, which holds only in-frame ones; the method was immunoSEQ multiplex PCR. The table lists more than 130,000 clones, 65% to 90% of them singletons. The sample consisted of CD8+ T cells sorted from blood, taken at week 4, from a patient treated with tofacitinib. The receptors originated from a human donor with alopecia areata. CDR3s include the opening cysteine and the closing phenylalanine or tryptophan. Fields, in order: J gene, D gene, V gene, clone size, CDR3 DNA, CDR3 protein. A D gene is named only where the DNA matches it firmly. Expanded clones get a size class; other rows say once, few or many, or leave the size out.

j_gene: TRBJ2-7
d_gene: TRBD1
v_gene: TRBV7-8
abundance: once
CDR3nt: TGTGCCAGCAGCTTCGGGACAGGGTCCAACGAGCAGTACTTC
CDR3aa: CASSFGTGSNEQYF

j_gene: TRBJ2-7
d_gene: TRBD1
v_gene: TRBV4-1
abundance: .
CDR3nt: TGCGCCAGCAGCCAAATGCCCGGGACAGCCTACGAGCAGTACTTC
CDR3aa: CASSQMPGTAYEQYF

j_gene: TRBJ2-7
d_gene: .
v_gene: TRBV4-1
abundance: .
CDR3nt: TGCGCCAGCAGCCAAGATATTTCAGGGCAGGCCTACGAGCAGTACTTC
CDR3aa: CASSQDISGQAYEQYF

j_gene: TRBJ2-7
d_gene: TRBD1
v_gene: TRBV12-5
abundance: .
CDR3nt: TGTGCTAGTGGTCCGACAGGGCTTACCTACGAGCAGTACTTC
CDR3aa: CASGPTGLTYEQYF

j_gene: TRBJ1-2
d_gene: .
v_gene: TRBV5-1
abundance: .
CDR3nt: TGCGCCAGCAGCTTGGAACGGACAGCGGGTCGAGGCTACACCTTC
CDR3aa: CASSLERTAGRGYTF

j_gene: TRBJ2-3
d_gene: .
v_gene: TRBV25-1
abundance: .
CDR3nt: TGTGCCAGCAGTGACCCTACCCAGGACTTTACAGATACGCAGTATTTT
CDR3aa: CASSDPTQDFTDTQYF

j_gene: TRBJ1-2
d_gene: TRBD1
v_gene: TRBV30
abundance: .
CDR3nt: TGTGCCTGGACCAAACTGGGTGACAGGGGTTATGGATTTAGCTATGGCTACACCTTC
CDR3aa: CAWTKLGDRGYGFSYGYTF

j_gene: TRBJ1-4
d_gene: .
v_gene: TRBV4-3
abundance: .
CDR3nt: TGCGCCAGCAGCCTCGAGATCCGGGACGCCGAAAGGGACGAAAAACTGTTTTTT
CDR3aa: CASSLEIRDAERDEKLFF

j_gene: TRBJ2-3
d_gene: TRBD1
v_gene: TRBV29-1
abundance: .
CDR3nt: TGCAGCGTTGAAGGGAGGTATAAGGGGGCATTCAGGGATACGCAGTATTTT
CDR3aa: CSVEGRYKGAFRDTQYF

j_gene: TRBJ2-5
d_gene: TRBD2
v_gene: TRBV15
abundance: .
CDR3nt: TGTGCCACCAGCGGAACAGCGGGGGGCCAAGAGACCCAGTACTTC
CDR3aa: CATSGTAGGQETQYF

j_gene: TRBJ2-7
d_gene: TRBD1
v_gene: TRBV5-4
abundance: .
CDR3nt: TGTGCCAGCAGCGGGGGACAGGGCTACGAGCAGTACTTC
CDR3aa: CASSGGQGYEQYF

j_gene: TRBJ2-7
d_gene: .
v_gene: TRBV19
abundance: .
CDR3nt: TGTGCCAGCAGCCGGGATGGGGGAGAGCAGTACTTC
CDR3aa: CASSRDGGEQYF

j_gene: TRBJ2-7
d_gene: TRBD1
v_gene: TRBV9
abundance: .
CDR3nt: TGTGCCAGCAGCGTCAGAGAGGGGACAGCTCTCTACGAGCAGTACTTC
CDR3aa: CASSVREGTALYEQYF

j_gene: TRBJ2-7
d_gene: .
v_gene: TRBV28
abundance: .
CDR3nt: TGTGCCAGCAGTTTTATGGGGGAGCCGGGGGAGCAGTACTTC
CDR3aa: CASSFMGEPGEQYF

j_gene: TRBJ2-3
d_gene: TRBD2
v_gene: TRBV11-2
abundance: .
CDR3nt: TGTGCCAGCAGCTTGACACCGGGACTAGCGGGGGCAGATACGCAGTATTTT
CDR3aa: CASSLTPGLAGADTQYF

j_gene: TRBJ1-1
d_gene: .
v_gene: TRBV29-1
abundance: .
CDR3nt: TGCAGCGTTGCAGGGATTCGCACTGAAGCTTTCTTT
CDR3aa: CSVAGIRTEAFF

j_gene: TRBJ2-1
d_gene: TRBD2
v_gene: TRBV9
abundance: .
CDR3nt: TGTGCCAGCAGTCCCAGCGGGGGCCTTTACAATGAGCAGTTCTTC
CDR3aa: CASSPSGGLYNEQFF